This T cell receptor beta chain stems from a study of tissue T cells after allogeneic stem cell transplantation. Time point in this sample: mouse harvest day 7 after allogeneic transplant. The graft held 10^6 splenic CD5+ T cells and 10^7 T-cell-depleted bone marrow cells. The study's findings and limits: Some tissue clones might be persisting host cells; their alloreactivity or antigen specificity was not determined. TCR repertoires tracked anatomic similarity, regardless of disease or transplant status.

This clone occurred once. Its target is not known. Each gene name is a mouse one. The CDR3 is cut off 1 residue early in the read; its end comes from the germline J gene. TCRbeta CDR3 was sequenced at survey depth with template counts. Sequencing was performed with immunoSEQ multiplex PCR; in TCRdb, only in-frame clones are kept and a portion is missing. The sample has about 8,700 clones; 40% to 45% are singletons. The ends lost 3 bases at V and 0 bases at J; junction bases unmatched: 7. There are 17 residues in the CDR3. CDR1 is KGHTA, CDR2 FRNEEI, per germline. Sequenced sample: skin. The genes are TRBV24 and TRBJ2-3, with TRBD2 identical over 9 bases. The origin of this receptor is a female BALB/c mouse given C57BL/6 T cells with graft-versus-host disease after an allogeneic hematopoietic cell transplant. The CDR3 bases that were read are TGTGCCAGCAGTCTCCACAGACTGGGGGCTAGTGCAGAAACGCTGTAT. Protein sequence: CASSLHRLGASAETLY. The whole CDR3 is CASSLHRLGASAETLYF.